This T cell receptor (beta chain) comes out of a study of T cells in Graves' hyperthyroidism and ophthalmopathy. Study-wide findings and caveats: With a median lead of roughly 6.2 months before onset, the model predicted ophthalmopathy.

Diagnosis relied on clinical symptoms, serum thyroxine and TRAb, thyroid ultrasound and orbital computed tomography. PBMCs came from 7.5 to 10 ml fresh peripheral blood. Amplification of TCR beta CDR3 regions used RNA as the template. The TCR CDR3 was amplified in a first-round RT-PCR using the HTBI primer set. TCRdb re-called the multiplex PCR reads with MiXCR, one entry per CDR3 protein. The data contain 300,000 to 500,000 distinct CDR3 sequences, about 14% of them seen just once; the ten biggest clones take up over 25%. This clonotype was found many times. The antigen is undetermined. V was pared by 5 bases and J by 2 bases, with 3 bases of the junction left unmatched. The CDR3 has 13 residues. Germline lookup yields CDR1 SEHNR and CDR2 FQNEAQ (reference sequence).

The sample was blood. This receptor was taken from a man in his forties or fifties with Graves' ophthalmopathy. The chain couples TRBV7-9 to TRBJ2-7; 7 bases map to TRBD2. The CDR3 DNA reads TGTGCCAGCAGCGTACGGGAGGCCTACGAGCAGTACTTC. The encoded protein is CASSVREAYEQYF.